The clone carrying this T cell receptor (beta chain) has ten or more counts. Its target is not known. Researchers built TCR beta libraries using quantitative 5'-RACE with molecular barcodes. TCRdb analysed the 5' RACE reads with MiXCR anew, one entry per CDR3 protein. The data show about 190,000 distinct CDR3 sequences, with over 10% seen just once and around 10% held by the top ten. The sample is drawn from a study of CD8 T cells in ankylosing spondylitis. The study, taken as a whole, reports: Peripheral blood held disease-linked clones only at relatively low frequency, and these were CD8+. It was reported that disease-linked clones were significantly enriched in matched ankylosing spondylitis synovial fluid. In ankylosing spondylitis blood, a motif of eight highly homologous TCR beta variants appeared characteristic.

Germline values: CDR1 MNHNY, CDR2 SVGAGI (reference sequence). The V end lost 7 bases, the J end lost 6 bases, and 12 bases lay between the germline ends. CDR3 length equals 13 residues. The clonotype was recovered from a female donor with ankylosing spondylitis or in good health (not recorded which). Sequencing input: blood, either unsorted or a sorted T cell fraction (not recorded which). The chain recombines TRBV6-6 with TRBJ2-2; no clear D gene. This CDR3 is CASNPSWSGELFF. The CDR3 DNA reads TGTGCCAGCAACCCCTCGTGGTCCGGGGAGCTGTTTTTT.